This T cell receptor beta chain is drawn from a study of early T cells in non-severe SARS-CoV-2 infection. For the study at large: Sequenced bulk RNA came from whole blood that was unsorted, and chains were unpaired. Study results and limitations: VDJdb-based annotation leaned toward anti-spike CD8 responses and missed private and CD4 specificities.

This clonotype was seen repeatedly, ten times or more. Antigen unknown. Individually, cDNA molecules had unique molecular identifiers attached to them. Each CDR3 protein gets one entry after TCRdb re-called the 5' RACE reads with MiXCR. The table records tens of thousands of distinct CDR3 sequences, approximately 10% of them present only once. Germline V gene sequence: CDR1 SGHTA, CDR2 FQGTGA. V gave up 2 bases and J gave up 2 bases, with 6 bases separating them. The CDR3 is made up of 13 amino acids. What was sequenced was whole blood. The chain employs TRBV7-3 and TRBJ2-5; D may be TRBD2 (5 bases). The clonotype originates from an adult who was a healthcare worker with PCR-confirmed SARS-CoV-2 infection or an uninfected control (not recorded which). In DNA form, the CDR3 reads TGTGCCAGCAGCTTACGGGATCAAGAGACCCAGTACTTC. Protein product: CASSLRDQETQYF.